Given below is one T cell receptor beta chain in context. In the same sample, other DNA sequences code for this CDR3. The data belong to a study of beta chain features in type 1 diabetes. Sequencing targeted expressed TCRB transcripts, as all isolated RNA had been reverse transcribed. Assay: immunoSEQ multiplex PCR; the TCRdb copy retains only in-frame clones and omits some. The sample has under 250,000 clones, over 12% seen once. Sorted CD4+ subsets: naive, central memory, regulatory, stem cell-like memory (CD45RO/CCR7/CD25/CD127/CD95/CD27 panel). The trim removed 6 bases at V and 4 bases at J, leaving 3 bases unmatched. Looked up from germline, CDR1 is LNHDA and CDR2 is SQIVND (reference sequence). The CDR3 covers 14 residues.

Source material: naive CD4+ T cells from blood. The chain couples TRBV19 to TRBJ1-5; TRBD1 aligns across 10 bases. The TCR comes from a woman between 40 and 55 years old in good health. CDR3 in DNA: TGTGCCAGTAGCCCGGGACAGGGGAATCAGCCCCAGCATTTT. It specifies CASSPGQGNQPQHF.